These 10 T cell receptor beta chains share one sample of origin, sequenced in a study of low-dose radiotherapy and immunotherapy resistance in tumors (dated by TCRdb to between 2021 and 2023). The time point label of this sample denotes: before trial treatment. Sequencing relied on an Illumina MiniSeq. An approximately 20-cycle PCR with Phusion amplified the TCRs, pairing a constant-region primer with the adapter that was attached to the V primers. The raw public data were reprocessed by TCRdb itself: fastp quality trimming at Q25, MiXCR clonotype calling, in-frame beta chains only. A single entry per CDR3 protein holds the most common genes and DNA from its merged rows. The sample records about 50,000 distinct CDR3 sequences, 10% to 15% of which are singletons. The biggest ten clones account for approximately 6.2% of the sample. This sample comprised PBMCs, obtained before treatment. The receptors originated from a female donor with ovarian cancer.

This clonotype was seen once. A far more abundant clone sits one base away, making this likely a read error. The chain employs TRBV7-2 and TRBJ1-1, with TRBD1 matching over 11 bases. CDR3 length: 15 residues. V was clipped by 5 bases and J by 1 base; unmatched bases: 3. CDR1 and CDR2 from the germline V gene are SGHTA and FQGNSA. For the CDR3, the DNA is TGTGCCAGCAGCCCCGGGACAGGGGGGAACACTGAAGCTTTCTTT. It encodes CASSPGTGGNTEAFF. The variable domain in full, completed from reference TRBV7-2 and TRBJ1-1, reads GAGVSQSPSNKVTEKGKDVELRCDPISGHTALYWYRQSLGQGLEFLIYFQGNSAPDKSGLPSDRFSAERTGGSVSTLTIQRTQQEDSAVYLCASSPGTGGNTEAFFGQGTRLTVV.

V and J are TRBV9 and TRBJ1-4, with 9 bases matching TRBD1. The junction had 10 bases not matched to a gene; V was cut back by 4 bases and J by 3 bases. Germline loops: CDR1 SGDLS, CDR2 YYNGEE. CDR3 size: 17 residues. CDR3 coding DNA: TGTGCCAGCAGCACCGGGACAGGGTTCTTTCCTAATGAAAAACTGTTTTTT. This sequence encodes CASSTGTGFFPNEKLFF. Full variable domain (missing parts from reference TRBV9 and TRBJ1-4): DSGVTQTPKHLITATGQRVTLRCSPRSGDLSVYWYQQSLDQGLQFLIQYYNGEERAKGNILERFSAQQFPDLHSELNLSSLELGDSALYFCASSTGTGFFPNEKLFFGSGTQLSVL.

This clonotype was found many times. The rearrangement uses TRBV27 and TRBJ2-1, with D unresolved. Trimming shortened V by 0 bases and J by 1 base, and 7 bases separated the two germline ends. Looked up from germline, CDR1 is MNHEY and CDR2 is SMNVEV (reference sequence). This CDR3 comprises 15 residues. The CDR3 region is CASSLSGWSYNEQFF. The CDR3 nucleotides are TGTGCCAGCAGTTTATCGGGGTGGTCCTACAATGAGCAGTTCTTC.

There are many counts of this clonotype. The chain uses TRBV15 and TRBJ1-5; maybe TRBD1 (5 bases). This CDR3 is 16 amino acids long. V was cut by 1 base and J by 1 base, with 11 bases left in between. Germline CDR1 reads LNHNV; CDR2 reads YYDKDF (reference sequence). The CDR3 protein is CATSRVGGKSNQPQHF. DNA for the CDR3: TGTGCCACCAGCAGAGTCGGGGGGAAGAGCAATCAGCCCCAGCATTTT. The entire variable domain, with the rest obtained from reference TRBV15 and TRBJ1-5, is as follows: DAMVIQNPRYQVTQFGKPVTLSCSQTLNHNVMYWYQQKSSQAPKLLFHYYDKDFNNEADTPDNFQSRRPNTSFCFLDIRSPGLGDTAMYLCATSRVGGKSNQPQHFGDGTRLSIL.

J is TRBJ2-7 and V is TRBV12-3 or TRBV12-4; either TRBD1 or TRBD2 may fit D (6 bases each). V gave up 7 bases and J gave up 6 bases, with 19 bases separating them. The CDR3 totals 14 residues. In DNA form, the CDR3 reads TGTGCCAGCACCCCGACCGGGGGCAGGGGCGAGCAGTACTTC. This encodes CASTPTGGRGEQYF.

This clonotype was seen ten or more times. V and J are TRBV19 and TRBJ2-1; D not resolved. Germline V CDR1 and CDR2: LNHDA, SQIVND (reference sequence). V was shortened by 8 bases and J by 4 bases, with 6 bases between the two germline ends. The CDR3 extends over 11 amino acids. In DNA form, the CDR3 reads TGTGCCAGTGGCGATTACAATGAGCAGTTCTTC. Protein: CASGDYNEQFF.

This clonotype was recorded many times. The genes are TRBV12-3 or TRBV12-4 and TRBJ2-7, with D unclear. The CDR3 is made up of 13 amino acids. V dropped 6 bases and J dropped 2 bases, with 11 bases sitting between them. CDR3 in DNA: TGTGCCAGCAGGTTGGACGGAGCCTACGAGCAGTACTTC. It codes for CASRLDGAYEQYF.

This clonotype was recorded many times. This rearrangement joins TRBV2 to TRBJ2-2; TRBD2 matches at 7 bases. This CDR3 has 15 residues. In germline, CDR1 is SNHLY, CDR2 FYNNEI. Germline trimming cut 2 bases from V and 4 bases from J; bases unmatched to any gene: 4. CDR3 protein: CASSESGKPTGELFF. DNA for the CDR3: TGTGCCAGCAGTGAAAGCGGGAAGCCCACCGGGGAGCTGTTTTTT.

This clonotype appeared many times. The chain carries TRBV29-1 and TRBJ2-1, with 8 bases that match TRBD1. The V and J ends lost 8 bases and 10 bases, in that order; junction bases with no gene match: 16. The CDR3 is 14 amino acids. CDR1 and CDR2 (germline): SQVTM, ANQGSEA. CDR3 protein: CSLAQGAYRREQFF. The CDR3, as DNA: TGCAGCCTCGCCCAGGGGGCGTATCGGCGGGAGCAGTTCTTC.

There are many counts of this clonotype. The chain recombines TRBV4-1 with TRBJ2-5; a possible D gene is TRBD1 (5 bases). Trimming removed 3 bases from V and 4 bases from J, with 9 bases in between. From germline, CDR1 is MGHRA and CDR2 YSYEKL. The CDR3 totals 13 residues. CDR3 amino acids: CASSQTVGETQYF. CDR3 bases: TGCGCCAGCAGCCAGACAGTCGGAGAGACCCAGTACTTC.